These 5 T cell receptor beta chains were sequenced from one sample in a study of shared clonotypes between healthy human individuals. Measured with immunoSEQ multiplex PCR; TCRdb has only the in-frame clones, and not every one. There are around 2.5 million clones in the sample; approximately 93% occur only once, and about 0.38% lies in the top ten. Source material: naive CD4+ T cells from PBMCs. Stated subset: CD45RA+ positively selected. The receptors here all came from a man younger than 35 in good health. Some clones in this sample may be carry-over from other donors' samples.

The sample holds one count of this clone. V usage is TRBV29-1 and J usage is TRBJ2-5; D may be TRBD2 (5 bases). The CDR3 is 14 residues long. In germline, CDR1 is SQVTM, CDR2 ANQGSEA. With 2 bases removed from V and 5 bases from J, the gap between germline ends came to 15 bases. The CDR3: CSVESSGLRETQYF. CDR3 nucleotides: TGCAGCGTTGAATCCTCGGGGTTGAGGGAGACCCAGTACTTC.

The rearrangement joins TRBV6-5 to TRBJ1-2, with D hard to call. The CDR3 covers 14 residues. Germline CDR1 is MNHEY and CDR2 is SVGAGI. V lost 6 bases to trimming and J lost 0 bases, with 11 bases between them. The DNA for the CDR3 is TGTGCCAGCAGCATCCACGGACCTAACTATGGCTACACCTTC. Translating it yields CASSIHGPNYGYTF.

The chain joins TRBV5-1 to TRBJ1-1, with D unclear. The V end lost 2 bases, the J end lost 3 bases, and 11 bases lay between the germline ends. Germline V gene lookup returns CDR1 SGHRS and CDR2 YFSETQ. The CDR3 is 14 amino acids. CDR3 bases: TGCGCCAGCAGCTTTGCGGGTAGGGACACTGAAGCTTTCTTT. It codes for CASSFAGRDTEAFF.

V and J are TRBV5-4 and TRBJ2-5; no definite D call. The CDR3 runs 14 residues. Trimming removed 0 bases from V and 3 bases from J, with 9 bases in between. Germline loops: CDR1 SGHNT, CDR2 YYREEE (reference sequence). This CDR3 is CASSLGTRKETQYF. CDR3 DNA sequence: TGTGCCAGCAGCTTGGGGACCCGTAAAGAGACCCAGTACTTC.

J is TRBJ2-3 and V is TRBV9; TRBD1 agrees at 9 bases. The CDR3 covers 16 residues. The germline CDR1 and CDR2 sequences are SGDLS and YYNGEE. After removal of 4 bases from V and 4 bases from J, the junction contained 10 bases not matched to a gene. The CDR3 region has the DNA TGTGCCAGCAGCCCCGGGACAGGGAGGGTGGCAGATACGCAGTATTTT. It codes for CASSPGTGRVADTQYF.